A selection of T cell receptor beta chains follows, all from one sample in a study of beta chain features in type 1 diabetes. The protocol was immunoSEQ multiplex PCR, while the TCRdb copy is restricted to in-frame clones and leaves out a portion. The sample carries about 260,000 clones, over 20% recorded once. The sequenced material came from naive CD4+ T cells from blood. The receptors here all came from a woman aged 40 to 50 with type 1 diabetes. Both conserved end residues are part of each CDR3. A D gene is named only where the DNA matches it firmly. Only part of the rows carry a size: once, few, many, or a class if the clone is expanded.

size	D	V	J	CDR3	DNA
few	-	TRBV5-4	TRBJ2-5	CASSWGRDTGTQYF	TGTGCCAGCAGCTGGGGGAGGGACACGGGGACCCAGTACTTC
few	TRBD1	TRBV5-1	TRBJ2-7	CASSLGQGAYEQYF	TGCGCCAGCAGCTTGGGACAGGGGGCCTACGAGCAGTACTTC
-	TRBD1	TRBV7-2	TRBJ2-1	CASSPTGGGEQFF	TGTGCCAGCAGCCCAACAGGGGGCGGTGAGCAGTTCTTC
few	-	TRBV15	TRBJ1-2	CATSRVGANYGYTF	TGTGCCACCAGCAGAGTAGGGGCAAACTATGGCTACACCTTC
-	-	TRBV9	TRBJ1-1	CASSVEGGKAEAFF	TGTGCCAGCAGCGTAGAGGGGGGGAAAGCCGAAGCTTTCTTT
-	-	TRBV6-5	TRBJ1-6	CASSGQMNSPLHF	TGTGCCAGCAGCGGACAGATGAATTCACCCCTCCACTTT
few	-	TRBV14	TRBJ2-3	CASSQDLRDTQYF	TGTGCCAGCAGCCAAGACCTTCGGGATACGCAGTATTTT
few	-	TRBV7-2	TRBJ2-1	CASSLASNEQFF	TGTGCCAGCAGCTTAGCCAGCAATGAGCAGTTCTTC
-	-	TRBV5-1	TRBJ2-3	CASSLGQSTDTQYF	TGCGCCAGCAGCCTCGGACAAAGCACAGATACGCAGTATTTT
few	-	TRBV30	TRBJ1-5	CAWRSAFSNQPQHF	TGTGCCTGGAGATCTGCGTTTAGCAATCAGCCCCAGCATTTT
few	-	TRBV29-1	TRBJ2-5	CSVVLVAGRLETQYF	TGCAGCGTTGTATTAGTCGCGGGTCGGCTAGAGACCCAGTACTTC
few	-	TRBV23-1	TRBJ2-7	CASRLDREPTSLAYEQYF	TGCGCCAGCAGACTGGACAGGGAGCCGACTAGCCTAGCCTACGAGCAGTACTTC
-	TRBD2	TRBV30	TRBJ2-5	CAWSVVAGETQYF	TGTGCCTGGAGTGTAGTAGCGGGAGAGACCCAGTACTTC
few	-	TRBV6-5	TRBJ2-1	CASRQGFVNEQFF	TGTGCCAGCAGGCAGGGGTTTGTGAATGAGCAGTTCTTC
-	-	TRBV28	TRBJ1-1	CASTLSGAQWSTEAFF	TGTGCCAGCACTTTATCAGGGGCGCAGTGGAGCACTGAAGCTTTCTTT
few	TRBD1	TRBV4-3	TRBJ2-5	CASSHTTGVGTQYF	TGCGCCAGCAGCCACACAACAGGGGTCGGAACCCAGTACTTC
-	-	TRBV2	TRBJ2-1	CASRTTGNGEQFF	TGTGCCAGCAGGACGACAGGCAACGGGGAGCAGTTCTTC
few	TRBD2	TRBV5-1	TRBJ2-5	CASSSSGGRTQYF	TGCGCCAGCAGCTCTAGCGGGGGGCGCACCCAGTACTTC
-	-	TRBV5-1	TRBJ2-5	CASSLTGSETQYF	TGCGCCAGCAGCTTGACAGGATCGGAGACCCAGTACTTC
few	TRBD2	TRBV19	TRBJ2-7	CASSASGYEQYF	TGTGCCAGTAGTGCTAGCGGATACGAGCAGTACTTC
few	TRBD2	TRBV4-3	TRBJ2-1	CASSRLGLAGYNEQFF	TGCGCCAGCAGCCGCCTAGGACTAGCGGGATACAATGAGCAGTTCTTC
-	-	TRBV6-6	TRBJ1-4	CATSPQPLDEKLFF	TGTGCCACCTCGCCTCAACCACTTGATGAAAAACTGTTTTTT
few	-	TRBV28	TRBJ2-5	CASTGQETQYF	TGTGCCAGCACGGGGCAAGAGACCCAGTACTTC
few	-	TRBV5-1	TRBJ1-2	CASRETGSQNGYTF	TGCGCCAGCAGAGAAACAGGTTCCCAGAATGGCTACACCTTC
-	TRBD1	TRBV19	TRBJ2-1	CASSWGQNNEQFF	TGTGCCAGTAGTTGGGGACAGAACAATGAGCAGTTCTTC
-	-	TRBV28	TRBJ2-7	CASSRLRDYEQYF	TGTGCCAGCAGCCGGCTACGGGACTACGAGCAGTACTTC
few	-	TRBV5-1	TRBJ1-1	CASSLVPGVNTEAFF	TGCGCCAGCAGCTTGGTACCAGGTGTGAACACTGAAGCTTTCTTT
-	-	TRBV29-1	TRBJ1-1	CSVVKGLGTEAFF	TGCAGCGTTGTAAAGGGGCTTGGCACTGAAGCTTTCTTT
-	TRBD1	TRBV4-1	TRBJ2-1	CASSRLGTAYNEQFF	TGCGCCAGCAGCCGGCTCGGGACAGCCTACAATGAGCAGTTCTTC
-	-	TRBV4-2	TRBJ2-1	CASSQAVRDTTYNEQFF	TGTGCCAGCAGCCAAGCGGTCCGGGACACAACCTACAATGAGCAGTTCTTC
few	-	TRBV30	TRBJ1-1	CAWSTSRTPQVTAEAFF	TGTGCCTGGAGTACCTCCCGGACACCTCAGGTAACCGCTGAAGCTTTCTTT
-	TRBD2	TRBV18	TRBJ2-1	CASSSSGSYNEQFF	TGTGCCAGCTCCTCTAGCGGGTCCTACAATGAGCAGTTCTTC
once	-	TRBV30	TRBJ2-5	CAWSVLTSQETQYF	TGTGCCTGGAGTGTACTAACTAGCCAAGAGACCCAGTACTTC
-	-	TRBV7-2	TRBJ2-1	CASRSGSSEQFF	TGTGCCAGCAGATCAGGGTCGAGTGAGCAGTTCTTC
-	TRBD1	TRBV7-9	TRBJ1-4	CASGTDREKLFF	TGTGCCAGCGGAACGGACAGGGAAAAACTGTTTTTT
few	-	TRBV28	TRBJ2-7	CASSYYGPGRDYEQYF	TGTGCCAGCAGTTACTACGGACCGGGTCGGGACTACGAGCAGTACTTC
-	-	TRBV7-2	TRBJ1-5	CASSSLWEGVSNQPQHF	TGTGCCAGCAGCTCCCTTTGGGAGGGGGTTAGCAATCAGCCCCAGCATTTT
-	TRBD2	TRBV5-6	TRBJ2-3	CASSGTSGYTQYF	TGTGCCAGTTCCGGGACTAGCGGATATACGCAGTATTTT
-	-	TRBV7-2	TRBJ2-2	CASSYRLEAGELFF	TGTGCCAGCAGCTACCGACTGGAGGCCGGGGAGCTGTTTTTT
-	TRBD1	TRBV7-2	TRBJ2-1	CASSLNQGAYNEQFF	TGTGCCAGCAGCTTAAACCAGGGGGCGTACAATGAGCAGTTCTTC
few	TRBD1	TRBV6-5	TRBJ2-3	CASSYDRARPDTQYF	TGTGCCAGCAGTTACGACAGGGCGAGGCCAGATACGCAGTATTTT
-	TRBD1	TRBV23-1	TRBJ1-5	CASSYKGRLDRADQPQHF	TGCGCCAGCAGTTATAAAGGGAGGCTTGACAGGGCCGATCAGCCCCAGCATTTT
few	TRBD1	TRBV4-3	TRBJ2-4	CASSQDHSGQGWVGVENIQYF	TGCGCCAGCAGCCAAGATCATAGTGGACAGGGATGGGTGGGAGTGGAAAACATTCAGTACTTC